The 6 T cell receptor beta chains in this list originate from one sample, sequenced in a study of vaccination and CD4 T cells after COVID-19 (dated 2022 in TCRdb). What these receptors recognize is not known. Per the publication, the treatment or condition label means: approximately nine-day PBMC culture with coronavirus spike peptide pools or control peptides (ViraFEST assay). Library method: PCR. Sequencing took place on an Illumina iSeq 100. TCR sequencing of DNA from cultured CD4+ T cells used the Oncomine TCR Beta short-read assay at the Johns Hopkins FTIC core. The raw public reads went through TCRdb reprocessing: fastp at Q25, MiXCR clone calling, in-frame beta chains kept. Each CDR3 protein appears once, grouped with its most common genes and DNA. In all, the sample holds 15,000 to 20,000 distinct CDR3 sequences, and 45% to 65% of those were seen once. Of the sample, around 21% falls within the top ten clones.

The sample here was CD4+ T cells from blood, cultured in vitro, taken before SARS-CoV-2 vaccination. These receptors were taken from a human donor who had recovered from COVID-19.

The chain recombines TRBV28 with TRBJ2-5; a possible D gene is TRBD1 (5 bases). Trimming shortened V by 6 bases and J by 4 bases, and 12 bases separated the two germline ends. This CDR3 spans 13 amino acids. Germline V lookup: CDR1 MDHEN, CDR2 SYDVKM. The CDR3 reads CASSQGVRETQYF. As DNA, the CDR3 is TGTGCCAGCAGCCAGGGTGTACGAGAGACCCAGTACTTC.

The V call is TRBV28, the J call TRBJ2-1; D uncertain. The CDR3 is 13 amino acids. Trimming stripped 6 bases from V and 9 bases from J, with 15 bases between. Germline V gene data show CDR1 as MDHEN and CDR2 as SYDVKM. The CDR3 reads CASREHLKVEQFF. CDR3 DNA: TGTGCCAGCAGAGAACACCTGAAGGTTGAGCAGTTCTTC. Variable domain in full (rest from reference TRBV28 and TRBJ2-1): DVKVTQSSRYLVKRTGEKVFLECVQDMDHENMFWYRQDPGLGLRLIYFSYDVKMKEKGDIPEGYSVSREKKERFSLILESASTNQTSMYLCASREHLKVEQFFGPGTRLTVL.

This clonotype was seen a few times. The V call is TRBV2, the J call TRBJ1-2; D might be TRBD1 (6 bases). The germline V gene encodes CDR1 SNHLY and CDR2 FYNNEI. V lost 6 bases to trimming and J lost 4 bases, with 12 bases between them. The CDR3 runs to 13 residues. The chain's CDR3 is CASRLGTLYGYTF. CDR3 nucleotides: TGTGCCAGCAGGCTCGGGACACTCTATGGCTACACCTTC. The full variable domain, its missing parts supplied by reference TRBV2 and TRBJ1-2, is EPEVTQTPSHQVTQMGQEVILRCVPISNHLYFYWYRQILGQKVEFLVSFYNNEISEKSEIFDDQFSVERPDGSNFTLKIRSTKLEDSAMYFCASRLGTLYGYTFGSGTRLTVV.

The rearrangement uses TRBV20-1 and TRBJ2-3; 12 bases are shared with TRBD2. Trimming took 3 bases from V and 5 from J; bases not matched to a gene: 9. Germline V gene sequence: CDR1 DFQATT, CDR2 SNEGSKA (reference sequence). There are 16 residues in the CDR3. CDR3 DNA: TGCAGTGCTAGTCCCCTAGCGGGAGGGTTCGAAGATACGCAGTATTTT. Translating gives CSASPLAGGFEDTQYF.

V gene TRBV18 combines with J gene TRBJ2-1; TRBD2 matches at 8 bases. The V gene end was trimmed by 3 bases and the J gene end by 5 bases; junction bases not matched to a gene: 3. Germline CDR1 reads KGHSH; CDR2 reads LQKENI. The CDR3 totals 14 residues. The CDR3 loop reads CASSPGLDHNEQFF. As DNA, the CDR3 is TGTGCCAGCTCACCGGGACTAGACCACAATGAGCAGTTCTTC.

There are a few counts of this clonotype. The gene calls are TRBV6-1 and TRBJ2-5, with a tentative D call TRBD1 (6 bases). Trimming shortened V by 4 bases and J by 1 base, and 13 bases separated the two germline ends. There are 15 residues in the CDR3. Germline CDR1 and CDR2: MNHNS and SASEGT. The CDR3 nucleotides read TGTGCCAGCAGTGTTCACGGACAGACCCAAGAGACCCAGTACTTC. This gives the protein CASSVHGQTQETQYF.